This T cell receptor (beta chain) was sequenced in a study of Graves' ophthalmopathy and Graves' hyperthyroidism. Germline CDR1 and CDR2: SGHTA and FQGNSA. The ends were cut back, 5 bases at V and 12 bases at J, with 19 bases in the middle. The CDR3 totals 13 residues. Amplified material comprised TCR beta CDR3 regions derived from RNA transcripts. An initial RT-PCR round employing HTBI primers preceded a second-round multiplex PCR. TCRdb called the multiplex PCR reads again in MiXCR, with one record for every CDR3 protein. The sample has approximately 640,000 distinct CDR3 sequences, about two fifths seen once.

The origin of this receptor is an adult man with Graves' ophthalmopathy. The rearrangement joins TRBV7-2 to TRBJ1-2; D possibly corresponds to TRBD1 (6 bases). The material sequenced was peripheral blood. The CDR3: CASSQEGGRGNTF. The CDR3 DNA is TGTGCCAGCAGCCAAGAGGGGGGGCGAGGCAACACCTTC.